These 12 T cell receptor beta chains originate from one sample sequenced in a study of neurological immune-mediated disorders. From the 5' RACE reads, TCRdb called clonotypes with MiXCR, one entry per CDR3 protein. The repertoire includes over 25,000 distinct CDR3 sequences, more than 1.3% of them detected once, and approximately 9.2% sits in the top ten. Sequenced input: PBMCs. The receptors were sampled from a woman between 25 and 40 years old with multiple sclerosis.

This clonotype was observed at least ten times. The chain employs TRBV4-2 and TRBJ2-5; perhaps D is TRBD1 or TRBD2 (6 bases each). This CDR3 region has 14 residues. The germline V and J ends were trimmed by 1 base and 4 bases, with 10 bases remaining between them. The germline V gene has CDR1 LGHNA and CDR2 YNFKEQ. The CDR3 region is CASSQGGAGETQYF. In DNA form, the CDR3 reads TGTGCCAGCAGCCAAGGGGGGGCAGGAGAGACCCAGTACTTC.

This clonotype has a count of ten or more. The chain couples TRBV15 to TRBJ1-2, with no clear D. This CDR3 has 18 residues. Germline CDR1 LNHNV, CDR2 YYDKDF (reference sequence). Trimming left V 1 base short and J 7 bases short, with 25 bases between. The CDR3 nucleotides read TGTGCCACCAGCAGAGGGGCGCTCCTAAGCCCCAGGATAAGTGGCTACACCTTC. As protein: CATSRGALLSPRISGYTF.

This clonotype was recorded many times. V gene TRBV20-1 combines with J gene TRBJ2-1; D unresolved. The CDR3 is 13 residues long. Germline-derived CDR1 and CDR2 are DFQATT and SNEGSKA (reference sequence). V lost 5 bases, J lost 0 bases, and 8 bases lay in between. The CDR3 nucleotides read TGCAGTGCTGTTTCCAGCTCCTACAATGAGCAGTTCTTC. Translating gives CSAVSSSYNEQFF.

In its sample, this clonotype was seen many times. The chain uses TRBV28 and TRBJ2-7; no firm D call. Germline loops: CDR1 MDHEN, CDR2 SYDVKM. Trimming removed 7 bases at V and 0 bases at J, with 7 bases between. The CDR3 sequence is 12 residues long. In DNA form, the CDR3 reads TGTGCCAGCACGTCGGTCTCCTACGAGCAGTACTTC. This encodes CASTSVSYEQYF.

This clonotype occurred many times. The chain links TRBV5-1 to TRBJ2-7; TRBD2 might be the D (5 bases). The CDR3 has 13 residues. The germline V gene encodes CDR1 SGHRS and CDR2 YFSETQ. V lost 1 base and J 4 bases, leaving 9 bases between the germline ends. CDR3 sequence reads: CASSLFRGYEQYF. CDR3 sequence (DNA): TGCGCCAGCAGCTTGTTTCGGGGATACGAGCAGTACTTC.

This clonotype has a count of ten or more. The chain links TRBV20-1 to TRBJ2-3; D is tentatively TRBD1 or TRBD2 (5 bases each). The V and J ends lost 1 base and 1 base respectively, with 9 bases between them. This CDR3 comprises 14 residues. Germline V lookup: CDR1 DFQATT, CDR2 SNEGSKA (reference sequence). As DNA, the CDR3 is TGCAGTGCTAGAGCGGGGCTCGGCACAGATACGCAGTATTTT. Translated, it gives CSARAGLGTDTQYF.

This clonotype has ten or more counts. In DNA form, the CDR3 reads TGCGCCAGCAGCTTGTCGCCGGGTTCCTCCTACGAGCAGTACTTC. As protein: CASSLSPGSSYEQYF. The rearrangement joins TRBV5-1 to TRBJ2-7, with no clear D. V was clipped by 1 base and J by 0 bases, with 11 bases between them. The germline CDR1 and CDR2 sequences are SGHRS and YFSETQ. The CDR3 is 15 amino acids.

Many counts were recorded for this clonotype. The rearrangement joins TRBV7-8 to TRBJ2-3; 8 positions agree with TRBD1. Germline assignment: CDR1 SGHVS and CDR2 FQNEAQ. Germline trimming cut 7 bases from V and 3 bases from J; bases unmatched to any gene: 9. The CDR3 consists of 15 residues. DNA for the CDR3: TGTGCCAGCACAAACAGGGGGATAAGAACAGATACGCAGTATTTT. Protein: CASTNRGIRTDTQYF.

Many counts were recorded for this clonotype. The gene calls are TRBV7-2 and TRBJ2-1; no reliable D call. CDR3 length equals 9 residues. V was clipped by 10 bases and J by 15 bases, with 13 bases between them. Germline V CDR1 and CDR2: SGHTA, FQGNSA. CDR3 sequence: CATPHLGFF. CDR3 nucleotides: TGTGCCACCCCGCACCTTGGGTTCTTC.

This clonotype was seen ten or more times. This chain connects TRBV5-6 to TRBJ2-1; 7 bases fit TRBD2. This CDR3 has 15 amino acids. CDR1 and CDR2 (germline): SGHDT, YYEEEE. After removal of 3 bases from V and 3 bases from J, the junction contained 6 bases not matched to a gene. CDR3 bases: TGTGCCAGCAGCTCGGCTAGCGGAAACTACAATGAGCAGTTCTTC. Translating gives CASSSASGNYNEQFF.

This clonotype was found many times. The rearrangement links TRBV6-2 or TRBV6-3 to TRBJ2-1; 12 bases are shared with TRBD2. Germline CDR1 reads MNHEY; CDR2 reads SVGEGT. Trimming removed 7 bases from V and 6 bases from J; junction bases left unmatched: 4. CDR3 size: 14 residues. CDR3 residues: CASNLAGGRNEQFF. CDR3 nucleotides: TGTGCCAGCAATCTAGCGGGGGGGCGCAATGAGCAGTTCTTC.

This clonotype was counted many times. The junction does not match germline at one end; this may be a read error. The J gene is TRBJ2-1, the V gene TRBV24-1; TRBD2 matches 12 bases. Germline-derived CDR1 and CDR2 are KGHDR and SFDVKD. The CDR3 sequence is 16 residues long. In nucleotides, the CDR3 is TGTGCCACCAGTGATACCGCTCGGGCTAGCGGGGGGGACCTGGATTTC. This gives the protein CATSDTARASGGDLDF.